This T cell receptor beta chain emerged from a study of blood T cell repertoires in COVID-19. After removal of 2 bases from V and 1 base from J, the junction contained 1 base not matched to a gene. The germline CDR1 and CDR2 sequences are KGHSY and FQNENV. The CDR3 has 14 residues. The assay was immunoSEQ multiplex PCR, and TCRdb's table has in-frame clones only and misses some. Of about 150,000 clones in the sample, around 84% were seen once. The sequencing sample was made of peripheral blood. The rearrangement uses TRBV16 and TRBJ1-1; 7 nucleotides line up with TRBD1. The sequence came from an older woman with COVID-19, enrolled during active disease. DNA for the CDR3: TGTGCCAGCAGCCAAGGGACAGCGAACACTGAAGCTTTCTTT. It specifies CASSQGTANTEAFF.